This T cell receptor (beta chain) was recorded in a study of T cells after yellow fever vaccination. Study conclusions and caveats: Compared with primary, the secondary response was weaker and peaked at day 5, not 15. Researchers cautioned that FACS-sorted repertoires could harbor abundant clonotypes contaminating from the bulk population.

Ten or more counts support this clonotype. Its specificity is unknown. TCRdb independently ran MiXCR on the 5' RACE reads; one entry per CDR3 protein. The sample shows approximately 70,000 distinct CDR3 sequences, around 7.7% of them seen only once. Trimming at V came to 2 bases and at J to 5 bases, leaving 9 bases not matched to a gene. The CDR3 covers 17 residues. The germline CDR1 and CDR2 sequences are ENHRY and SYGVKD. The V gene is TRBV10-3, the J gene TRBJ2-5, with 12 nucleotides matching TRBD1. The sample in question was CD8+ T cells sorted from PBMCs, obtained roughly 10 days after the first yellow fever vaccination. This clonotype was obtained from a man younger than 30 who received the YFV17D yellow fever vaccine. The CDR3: CAISERGDRGLEETQYF. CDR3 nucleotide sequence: TGTGCCATCAGTGAGCGGGGGGACAGGGGGCTGGAGGAGACCCAGTACTTC.